A single sample is the source of the 7 T cell receptor beta chains below, sequenced in a study of blood T cell repertoires in COVID-19. The protocol was immunoSEQ multiplex PCR, while the TCRdb copy is restricted to in-frame clones and leaves out a portion. This sample has 120,000 to 150,000 clones, with about 84% found just once. Sequenced material: peripheral blood. The receptors stem from a human donor in a cohort sampled during active COVID-19.

The chain carries TRBV7-3 and TRBJ2-2, with 10 bases matching TRBD1. Germline assignment: CDR1 SGHTA and CDR2 FQGTGA. This CDR3 is 17 amino acids long. V lost 5 bases, J lost 4 bases, and 10 bases stayed unmatched. The CDR3 loop reads CASSQNDRGLVTGELFF. The CDR3 coding sequence is TGTGCCAGCAGCCAAAACGACAGGGGGCTCGTCACCGGGGAGCTGTTTTTT. Looking up the rest from reference TRBV7-3 and TRBJ2-2 gives the full variable domain: GAGVSQTPSNKVTEKGKYVELRCDPISGHTALYWYRQSLGQGPEFLIYFQGTGAADDSGLPNDRFFAVRPEGSVSTLKIQRTERGDSAVYLCASSQNDRGLVTGELFFGEGSRLTVL.

This chain links TRBV7-9 with TRBJ1-1; no firm D call. The CDR3 extends over 12 amino acids. With 2 bases removed from V and 7 bases from J, the gap between germline ends came to 8 bases. The germline CDR1 and CDR2 sequences are SEHNR and FQNEAQ (reference sequence). The CDR3 protein is CASSLLIYEAFF. CDR3 bases: TGTGCCAGCAGCTTACTAATCTATGAAGCTTTCTTT.

The chain joins TRBV19 to TRBJ2-7, with D possibly TRBD1 on 6 matching bases. The germline V and J ends were trimmed by 3 bases and 6 bases, with 15 bases remaining between them. The CDR3 has 14 residues. CDR1 is LNHDA, CDR2 SQIVND, per germline (reference sequence). CDR3 coding DNA: TGTGCCAGTAGTATCGTACACCAGGGGCCCGAGCAGTACTTC. Amino acids: CASSIVHQGPEQYF. The variable domain in full, with the rest retrieved from reference TRBV19 and TRBJ2-7, is DGGITQSPKYLFRKEGQNVTLSCEQNLNHDAMYWYRQDPGQGLRLIYYSQIVNDFQKGDIAEGYSVSREKKESFPLTVTSAQKNPTAFYLCASSIVHQGPEQYFGPGTRLTVT.

The V gene is TRBV19, the J gene TRBJ1-1; D is possibly TRBD1 (5 bases). The germline CDR1 and CDR2 sequences are LNHDA and SQIVND (reference sequence). The CDR3 totals 16 residues. The V end was cut by 7 bases, the J end by 0 bases, with 18 bases between. The CDR3 is CASNFGDSLMNTEAFF. The DNA for the CDR3 is TGTGCCAGTAACTTCGGAGACAGCCTCATGAACACTGAAGCTTTCTTT.

This clone occurred once. The chain has TRBV9 and TRBJ1-3, with 7 bases aligning to TRBD1. CDR3 length: 13 residues. Germline V gives CDR1 SGDLS, CDR2 YYNGEE. After removal of 7 bases from V and 2 bases from J, the junction contained 3 bases not matched to a gene. CDR3 amino acids: CASGQGAGNTIYF. CDR3 nucleotides: TGTGCCAGCGGCCAGGGGGCTGGAAACACCATATATTTT.

The J gene is TRBJ2-1, the V gene TRBV5-6; 8 nucleotides line up with TRBD2. CDR3 length: 16 residues. V dropped 4 bases and J dropped 5; count of bases not matched to a gene: 11. Germline V gene lookup returns CDR1 SGHDT and CDR2 YYEEEE. The CDR3 loop reads CASSLNGPSGHNEQFF. The CDR3, as DNA: TGTGCCAGCAGCCTAAACGGGCCTAGCGGGCACAATGAGCAGTTCTTC.

The V and J genes are TRBV24-1 and TRBJ2-3, with D perhaps matching TRBD2 (6 bases). The CDR3 has 18 amino acids. V gave up 5 bases and J gave up 0 bases, with 20 bases separating them. Germline V CDR1 and CDR2: KGHDR, SFDVKD. DNA of the CDR3: TGTGCCACCAGTGGTGGGCGAGGCGGCGGGGCGAGCACAGATACGCAGTATTTT. Translated, it gives CATSGGRGGGASTDTQYF.